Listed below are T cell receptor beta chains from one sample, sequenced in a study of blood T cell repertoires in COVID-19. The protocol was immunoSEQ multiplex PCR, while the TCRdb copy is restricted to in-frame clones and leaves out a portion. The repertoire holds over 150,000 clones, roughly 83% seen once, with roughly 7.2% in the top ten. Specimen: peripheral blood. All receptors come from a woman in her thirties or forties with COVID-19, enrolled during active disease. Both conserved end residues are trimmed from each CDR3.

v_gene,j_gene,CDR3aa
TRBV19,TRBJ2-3,ASSIGTARDTQY
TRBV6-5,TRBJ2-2,ASSLQSSGELF
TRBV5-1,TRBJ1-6,ASSLGEQGVYNSPLH
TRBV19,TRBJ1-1,ASSSGTGLEAF
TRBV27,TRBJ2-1,ASSLLLAGVNEQF
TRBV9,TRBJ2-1,ASSPRGGAYNEQF
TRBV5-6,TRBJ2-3,ASSWDRGGDTQY
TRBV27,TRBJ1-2,ASSTQGADYGYT
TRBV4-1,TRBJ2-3,ASSRGLASTDTQY
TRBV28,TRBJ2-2,ASSLGQMPYSGELF
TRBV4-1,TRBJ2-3,ASSPGLAGGTDTQY
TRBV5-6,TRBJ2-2,ASSLLLAGGHTGELF
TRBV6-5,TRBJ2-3,ASSPKGNTDTQY
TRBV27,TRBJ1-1,ASSPVGRTMNTEAF
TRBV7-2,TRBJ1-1,ASGTREAFMNTEAF
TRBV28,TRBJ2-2,ASSPLDSTSNTGELF
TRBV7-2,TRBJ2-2,ASTPSHAGELF
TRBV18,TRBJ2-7,ASSPGLTEYEQY
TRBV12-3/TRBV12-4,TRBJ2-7,ASCEGGLSEQY
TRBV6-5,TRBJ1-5,ASSYSRGNQPQH
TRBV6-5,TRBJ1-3,ASSYSARNTIY
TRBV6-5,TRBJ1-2,ASRKGGGNYGYT
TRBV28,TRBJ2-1,ASSLLTGEQF
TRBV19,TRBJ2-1,ASSTSGGVGNEQF
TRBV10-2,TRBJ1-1,ASSQEAEAF
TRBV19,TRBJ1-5,ASTMLNQPQH
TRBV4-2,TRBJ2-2,ASSQGASSGSLNTGELF
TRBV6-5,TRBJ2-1,ASTETPREQF
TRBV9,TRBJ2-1,ASSVWSGNEQF
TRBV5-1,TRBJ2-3,ASSPLGGYTDTQY
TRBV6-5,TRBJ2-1,ASSNRTSGRYEQF
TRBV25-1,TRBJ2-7,ASSDLAGEQY
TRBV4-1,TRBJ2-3,ASSQGGGREVGDTQY
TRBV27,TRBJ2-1,ASSGLAGTNEQF
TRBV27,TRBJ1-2,ASSTRQGNYGYT
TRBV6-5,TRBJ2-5,ASSYSRETQY
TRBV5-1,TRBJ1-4,ASSWDRLATNEKLF
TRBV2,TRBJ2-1,ASILAGVEQF
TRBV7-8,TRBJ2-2,ASSLLASGTGELF
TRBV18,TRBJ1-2,ASSLWDRLEIYGYT
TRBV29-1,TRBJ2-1,SVDKGLAGADNEQF
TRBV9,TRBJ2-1,ASSPPSGGAPNEQF
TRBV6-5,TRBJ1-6,ASSYIPGQRNSPLH
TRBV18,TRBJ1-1,ASSPLAQIDTEAF
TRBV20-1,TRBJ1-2,SASKRDSYGYT
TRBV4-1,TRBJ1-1,ASSGLSTEAF
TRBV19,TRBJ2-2,ASSMGDRNTGELF
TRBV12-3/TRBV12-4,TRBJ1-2,ASTLGQAKGYT